A selection of T cell receptor beta chains follows, all from one sample in a study of regulatory T cells in long-lasting Graves disease. A single record per CDR3 protein comes from TCRdb applying MiXCR to the multiplex PCR reads. Of approximately 470,000 distinct CDR3 sequences detected, 15% to 20% appear once; the ten largest clones hold 9% to 15%. The sample was also reused in another study, on T cells in Graves' hyperthyroidism and ophthalmopathy.

The sample in question was peripheral blood mononuclear cells (PBMCs), obtained at new diagnosis, from a patient treated with antithyroid drugs. These receptors were obtained from a man between 35 and 55 years old with Graves disease. Each CDR3 is given with its conserved first and last residue. The D gene is left open where the match is weak. Clone size is given for some rows only: seen once, a few or many times, or a class if the clone is expanded.

V: TRBV27; size: NA; J: TRBJ1-2; D: NA; CDR3: CASSLYPPGQGGGYTF; DNA: TGTGCCAGCAGTTTATATCCCCCAGGGCAGGGTGGCGGCTACACCTTC
V: TRBV7-3; size: many; J: TRBJ2-1; D: TRBD2; CDR3: CASSLSAGTTNEQFF; DNA: TGTGCCAGCAGCTTATCTGCAGGGACTACGAATGAGCAGTTCTTC
V: TRBV28; size: many; J: TRBJ2-7; D: TRBD2; CDR3: CASSLLNRRTSVREQYF; DNA: TGTGCCAGCAGTTTATTAAACCGCAGGACTAGCGTGCGCGAGCAGTACTTC
V: TRBV7-9; size: few; J: TRBJ2-3; D: NA; CDR3: CASTLKFTGTGTASTDTQYF; DNA: TGTGCCAGCACCCTAAAGTTCACAGGGACCGGGACCGCCTCCACAGATACGCAGTATTTT
V: TRBV19; size: NA; J: TRBJ2-7; D: NA; CDR3: CASSRNRAYEQYF; DNA: TGTGCCAGTAGCCGGAACCGAGCCTACGAGCAGTACTTC
V: TRBV6-2/TRBV6-3; size: NA; J: TRBJ2-2; D: TRBD1; CDR3: CASSPGRGQGDTGELFF; DNA: TGTGCCAGCAGCCCGGGTCGGGGCCAGGGGGACACCGGGGAGCTGTTTTTT
V: TRBV28; size: many; J: TRBJ2-7; D: NA; CDR3: CASNIRASYEQYF; DNA: TGTGCCAGTAATATAAGGGCCTCCTACGAGCAGTACTTC
V: TRBV24-1; size: many; J: TRBJ2-1; D: TRBD2; CDR3: CATSDSASGNYNEQFF; DNA: TGTGCCACCAGTGATTCGGCTAGCGGGAACTACAATGAGCAGTTCTTC
V: TRBV10-3; size: many; J: TRBJ2-1; D: TRBD2; CDR3: CAISETTGLAGHEQFF; DNA: TGTGCCATCAGTGAGACCACAGGACTAGCGGGACATGAGCAGTTCTTC
V: TRBV5-1; size: few; J: TRBJ2-1; D: TRBD2; CDR3: CASQGLAGHNEQFF; DNA: TGCGCCAGCCAGGGACTAGCGGGACACAATGAGCAGTTCTTC
V: TRBV24-1; size: many; J: TRBJ2-2; D: NA; CDR3: CATSDFGGAAGELFF; DNA: TGTGCCACCAGTGATTTCGGCGGGGCCGCCGGGGAGCTGTTTTTT
V: TRBV20-1; size: NA; J: TRBJ1-4; D: NA; CDR3: CSVEELKTNEKLFF; DNA: TGCAGTGTTGAGGAATTGAAGACTAATGAAAAACTGTTTTTT
V: TRBV6-2/TRBV6-3; size: once; J: TRBJ2-1; D: NA; CDR3: CASSRHSRRRFF; DNA: TGTGCCAGCAGCCGTCACAGTAGAAGGCGGTTCTTC
V: TRBV28; size: many; J: TRBJ2-7; D: NA; CDR3: CASSLLVRRNTYEQYF; DNA: TGTGCCAGCAGTTTATTGGTTAGGCGGAACACCTACGAGCAGTACTTC
V: TRBV18; size: many; J: TRBJ1-4; D: NA; CDR3: CASSRGGTNEKLFF; DNA: TGTGCCAGCTCACGCGGGGGAACTAATGAAAAACTGTTTTTT
V: TRBV7-9; size: NA; J: TRBJ2-7; D: NA; CDR3: CASSLAPAGNSYEQYF; DNA: TGTGCCAGCAGCTTAGCGCCCGCGGGGAATTCCTACGAGCAGTACTTC
V: TRBV20-1; size: NA; J: TRBJ2-7; D: TRBD2; CDR3: CSARLRREGEQYF; DNA: TGCAGTGCTAGACTAAGACGGGAGGGCGAGCAGTACTTC
V: TRBV29-1; size: NA; J: TRBJ2-7; D: NA; CDR3: CSVAWGAGEQYF; DNA: TGCAGCGTTGCCTGGGGCGCGGGGGAGCAGTACTTC
V: TRBV7-3; size: many; J: TRBJ2-1; D: NA; CDR3: CASSLMGSYNEQFF; DNA: TGTGCCAGCAGCTTAATGGGTTCCTACAATGAGCAGTTCTTC
V: TRBV18; size: many; J: TRBJ2-1; D: NA; CDR3: CASSPQASSYNEQFF; DNA: TGTGCCAGCTCTCCACAGGCGAGCTCCTACAATGAGCAGTTCTTC
V: TRBV10-1; size: many; J: TRBJ2-5; D: TRBD2; CDR3: CASSALAGDLETQYF; DNA: TGCGCCAGCAGTGCTCTAGCGGGAGATCTAGAGACCCAGTACTTC
V: TRBV29-1; size: NA; J: TRBJ1-1; D: NA; CDR3: CSVDPGTTDTEAFF; DNA: TGCAGCGTTGACCCCGGGACAACAGATACTGAAGCTTTCTTT
V: TRBV11-1; size: many; J: TRBJ1-2; D: NA; CDR3: CASSLETDYGYTF; DNA: TGTGCCAGCAGCTTAGAGACTGACTATGGCTACACCTTC
V: TRBV19; size: NA; J: TRBJ2-1; D: TRBD1; CDR3: CASSIPRTGGNEQFF; DNA: TGTGCCAGTAGTATCCCTAGGACAGGGGGGAATGAGCAGTTCTTC
V: TRBV13; size: few; J: TRBJ2-2; D: TRBD2; CDR3: CASSLRELAGHTGELFF; DNA: TGTGCCAGCAGCTTAAGGGAGCTAGCGGGACATACCGGGGAGCTGTTTTTT
V: TRBV6-1; size: few; J: TRBJ1-3; D: TRBD1; CDR3: CASNPGTGGNTIYF; DNA: TGTGCCAGCAACCCCGGGACAGGGGGAAACACCATATATTTT
V: TRBV28; size: few; J: TRBJ1-6; D: TRBD1; CDR3: CASGNLDRAGSPLHF; DNA: TGTGCCAGCGGAAACTTGGACAGGGCCGGGTCACCCCTCCACTTT
V: TRBV11-2; size: many; J: TRBJ2-1; D: NA; CDR3: CASSPRIGGRLVNEQFF; DNA: TGTGCCAGCAGCCCCCGGATCGGGGGTAGATTAGTCAATGAGCAGTTCTTC
V: TRBV19; size: few; J: TRBJ1-2; D: NA; CDR3: CASSIVGSGISNYGYTF; DNA: TGTGCCAGTAGTATAGTAGGGAGCGGCATTTCTAACTATGGCTACACCTTC
V: TRBV11-1; size: NA; J: TRBJ2-7; D: NA; CDR3: CASAGQRPQGVRDEQYF; DNA: TGTGCCAGCGCGGGTCAGCGGCCTCAAGGAGTACGCGACGAGCAGTACTTC
V: TRBV7-9; size: NA; J: TRBJ2-3; D: TRBD1; CDR3: CASSWTGTGFTDTQYF; DNA: TGTGCCAGCAGCTGGACCGGGACAGGGTTCACAGATACGCAGTATTTT
V: TRBV27; size: many; J: TRBJ2-1; D: TRBD2; CDR3: CASSRGTSGRRNEQFF; DNA: TGTGCCAGCAGTCGGGGGACTAGCGGGAGGAGAAATGAGCAGTTCTTC
V: TRBV3-1; size: many; J: TRBJ2-1; D: TRBD1; CDR3: CASSPGQGYEQFF; DNA: TGTGCCAGCAGCCCGGGACAGGGGTATGAGCAGTTCTTC